These T cell receptor beta chains were read from a single sample in a study of human T cells and chemical hapten exposure. A single record per CDR3 protein comes from TCRdb applying MiXCR to the RACE reads. The sample has some 190,000 distinct CDR3 sequences, 20% to 25% seen once. Sample: whole blood, taken in connection with sensitization to the hapten diphenylcyclopropenone (DPC). The origin of the receptors is a woman aged 45-65 years with alopecia areata. Some clones in this sample may be carry-over from other donors' samples. Both conserved end residues are part of each CDR3. The order of the fields is J gene, V gene, D gene, clone size, CDR3 DNA, CDR3 protein. D genes are given only for firm matches. Rows give clone size only sometimes, using once, few, many, or a class for an expanded clone.

j_gene: TRBJ2-7
v_gene: TRBV5-1
d_gene: -
abundance: once
CDR3nt: TGCGCCAGCAGCTCCTCGATAGCGGCCTACGAGCAGTACTTC
CDR3aa: CASSSSIAAYEQYF

j_gene: TRBJ2-7
v_gene: TRBV5-1
d_gene: -
abundance: few
CDR3nt: TGCGCCAGCAGCCCCTCGGGACTGAGTTACGAGCAGTACTTC
CDR3aa: CASSPSGLSYEQYF

j_gene: TRBJ1-1
v_gene: TRBV7-2
d_gene: -
abundance: few
CDR3nt: TGTGCCAGCAGCTTAGCAGGTGTCATGAACACTGAAGCTTTCTTT
CDR3aa: CASSLAGVMNTEAFF

j_gene: TRBJ1-2
v_gene: TRBV20-1
d_gene: TRBD1
abundance: -
CDR3nt: TGCAGTGCTAGAGATGACAGGGTGGTCAACTATGGCTACACCTTC
CDR3aa: CSARDDRVVNYGYTF

j_gene: TRBJ2-4
v_gene: TRBV5-1
d_gene: -
abundance: few
CDR3nt: TGCGCCAGCAGCTTAACCGGGAACATTCAGTACTTC
CDR3aa: CASSLTGNIQYF

j_gene: TRBJ2-3
v_gene: TRBV18
d_gene: -
abundance: -
CDR3nt: TGTGCCAGCTCGACCGACACCAACCCGTTAGATACGCAGTATTTT
CDR3aa: CASSTDTNPLDTQYF

j_gene: TRBJ1-3
v_gene: TRBV9
d_gene: TRBD1
abundance: -
CDR3nt: TGTGCCAGCAGCGTAAAACGGGACGGGACAGGAATCGCTGGAAACACCATATATTTT
CDR3aa: CASSVKRDGTGIAGNTIYF

j_gene: TRBJ1-5
v_gene: TRBV29-1
d_gene: -
abundance: -
CDR3nt: TGCAGCGTGGGGGAGGGACCGAGCAATCAGCCCCAGCATTTT
CDR3aa: CSVGEGPSNQPQHF

j_gene: TRBJ1-2
v_gene: TRBV3-1
d_gene: TRBD1
abundance: -
CDR3nt: TGTGCCAGCAGCCAAGATGTGACAGGGAGCTATGGCTACACCTTC
CDR3aa: CASSQDVTGSYGYTF

j_gene: TRBJ2-1
v_gene: TRBV27
d_gene: -
abundance: few
CDR3nt: TGTGCCAGCAGTTTCACGGGATATTCCTACAATGAGCAGTTCTTC
CDR3aa: CASSFTGYSYNEQFF

j_gene: TRBJ2-2
v_gene: TRBV19
d_gene: -
abundance: few
CDR3nt: TGTGCCAGTGCGAGGGGACTTAACACCGGGGAGCTGTTTTTT
CDR3aa: CASARGLNTGELFF

j_gene: TRBJ1-1
v_gene: TRBV29-1
d_gene: -
abundance: few
CDR3nt: TGCAGCGTTGGTAAGGGAACGAACACTGAAGCTTTCTTT
CDR3aa: CSVGKGTNTEAFF

j_gene: TRBJ1-6
v_gene: TRBV20-1
d_gene: -
abundance: -
CDR3nt: TGCAGTGCTCAGGACAGTAATAATTCACCCCTCCACTTT
CDR3aa: CSAQDSNNSPLHF

j_gene: TRBJ2-5
v_gene: TRBV29-1
d_gene: TRBD2
abundance: -
CDR3nt: TGCAGCTTTGGGCTAGCGGGAGTAGCAGAGACCCAGTACTTC
CDR3aa: CSFGLAGVAETQYF

j_gene: TRBJ2-7
v_gene: TRBV11-2
d_gene: -
abundance: -
CDR3nt: TGTGCCAGCAGCTTCATGGACGGGACGCCCGAGCAGTACTTC
CDR3aa: CASSFMDGTPEQYF

j_gene: TRBJ2-1
v_gene: TRBV29-1
d_gene: -
abundance: few
CDR3nt: TGCAGCGTTGAGGCGGGGATTGAGCAGTTCTTC
CDR3aa: CSVEAGIEQFF

j_gene: TRBJ1-4
v_gene: TRBV12-3/TRBV12-4
d_gene: TRBD1
abundance: -
CDR3nt: TGTGCCAGCAGACAGGGGGCTTTAACTAATGAAAAACTGTTTTTT
CDR3aa: CASRQGALTNEKLFF

j_gene: TRBJ2-5
v_gene: TRBV6-5
d_gene: TRBD2
abundance: -
CDR3nt: TGTGCCAGCAGTCTAACGGGGGGACCTGGACACCTCCAAGAGACCCAGTACTTC
CDR3aa: CASSLTGGPGHLQETQYF

j_gene: TRBJ2-3
v_gene: TRBV5-1
d_gene: TRBD1
abundance: -
CDR3nt: TGCGCCAGCAGCTTGTTCGGACAGGACACTGATACGCAGTATTTT
CDR3aa: CASSLFGQDTDTQYF

j_gene: TRBJ2-2
v_gene: TRBV27
d_gene: -
abundance: few
CDR3nt: TGTGCCAGCAGACTAAACACCGGGGAGCTGTTTTTT
CDR3aa: CASRLNTGELFF

j_gene: TRBJ2-4
v_gene: TRBV7-9
d_gene: TRBD2
abundance: many
CDR3nt: TGTGCCAGCAGCCTCGCCTTAGGACTAGCCCAAAACATTCAGTACTTC
CDR3aa: CASSLALGLAQNIQYF

j_gene: TRBJ2-7
v_gene: TRBV30
d_gene: -
abundance: few
CDR3nt: TGTGCCTGGAGGCGCAGGGGAGAGTACGAGCAGTACTTC
CDR3aa: CAWRRRGEYEQYF

j_gene: TRBJ2-3
v_gene: TRBV20-1
d_gene: -
abundance: few
CDR3nt: TGCAGTGCTAGAGGCCTTACGGCGACGCAGTATTTT
CDR3aa: CSARGLTATQYF

j_gene: TRBJ1-1
v_gene: TRBV11-2
d_gene: TRBD1
abundance: -
CDR3nt: TGTGCCAGCAGCTTAGGAGGGACAGATGCTTTCTTT
CDR3aa: CASSLGGTDAFF

j_gene: TRBJ2-1
v_gene: TRBV6-5
d_gene: TRBD2
abundance: -
CDR3nt: TGTGCCAGCAGTTCTACTAGCGGGAGGGCCCATGAGCAGTTCTTC
CDR3aa: CASSSTSGRAHEQFF

j_gene: TRBJ2-2
v_gene: TRBV29-1
d_gene: TRBD1
abundance: -
CDR3nt: TGCAGCGTAGAAGAGGGGACAGGGTGGACCGGGGAGCTGTTTTTT
CDR3aa: CSVEEGTGWTGELFF

j_gene: TRBJ2-7
v_gene: TRBV24-1
d_gene: TRBD2
abundance: -
CDR3nt: TGTGCCACCAGTGGCCCGGGGCTAGCGGGAAAATACGAGCAGTACTTC
CDR3aa: CATSGPGLAGKYEQYF

j_gene: TRBJ1-5
v_gene: TRBV19
d_gene: TRBD1
abundance: few
CDR3nt: TGTGCCAGTATCGGGCAGGGGGAGAGACAGCCCCAGCATTTT
CDR3aa: CASIGQGERQPQHF

j_gene: TRBJ2-1
v_gene: TRBV5-1
d_gene: -
abundance: -
CDR3nt: TGCGCCAGCAGCTTGGGTGGTTGGGACAATGAGCAGTTCTTC
CDR3aa: CASSLGGWDNEQFF

j_gene: TRBJ1-2
v_gene: TRBV5-1
d_gene: TRBD1
abundance: few
CDR3nt: TGCGCCAGCAGCTTGGGCCTTAACAGGGGAAGGAACTATGGCTACACCTTC
CDR3aa: CASSLGLNRGRNYGYTF

j_gene: TRBJ2-2
v_gene: TRBV5-5
d_gene: -
abundance: -
CDR3nt: TGTGCCAGCAGCTTGTATGGCGGTGGGGGCACCGGGGAGCTGTTTTTT
CDR3aa: CASSLYGGGGTGELFF

j_gene: TRBJ2-1
v_gene: TRBV5-1
d_gene: -
abundance: few
CDR3nt: TGCGCCAGCAGCTTCGGACAACTAGACAATGAGCAGTTCTTC
CDR3aa: CASSFGQLDNEQFF

j_gene: TRBJ1-5
v_gene: TRBV12-3/TRBV12-4
d_gene: -
abundance: -
CDR3nt: TGTGCCAGCAGTCCCGCTTTCGGCAGGGCTATGCCCCAGCATTTT
CDR3aa: CASSPAFGRAMPQHF

j_gene: TRBJ1-3
v_gene: TRBV20-1
d_gene: -
abundance: few
CDR3nt: TGCAGTGCTACCCAGACAGGCTTTCACTCTGGAAACACCATATATTTT
CDR3aa: CSATQTGFHSGNTIYF

j_gene: TRBJ1-3
v_gene: TRBV5-1
d_gene: -
abundance: many
CDR3nt: TGCGCCAGCAGAGTACAGGGTGATGGAAACACCATATATTTT
CDR3aa: CASRVQGDGNTIYF

j_gene: TRBJ2-6
v_gene: TRBV20-1
d_gene: -
abundance: -
CDR3nt: TGCAGTGCTAGAAGCCCCAGGGCCCTGGCTGGGGCCAACGTCCTGACTTTC
CDR3aa: CSARSPRALAGANVLTF

j_gene: TRBJ1-2
v_gene: TRBV20-1
d_gene: -
abundance: few
CDR3nt: TGCAGTGCTAGAGGATGGGGAATGGAGGAAGTCTATGGCTACACCTTC
CDR3aa: CSARGWGMEEVYGYTF

j_gene: TRBJ2-3
v_gene: TRBV12-3/TRBV12-4
d_gene: TRBD2
abundance: -
CDR3nt: TGTGCCAGCAGGTATAGCGGGAGGGCCACAGATACGCAGTATTTT
CDR3aa: CASRYSGRATDTQYF

j_gene: TRBJ2-1
v_gene: TRBV11-2
d_gene: -
abundance: -
CDR3nt: TGTGCCAGCAGCCACCTCATGATCGATGAGCAGTTCTTC
CDR3aa: CASSHLMIDEQFF

j_gene: TRBJ2-2
v_gene: TRBV10-2
d_gene: TRBD2
abundance: few
CDR3nt: TGCGCCACCATTGACGGACTAGCGCCGAACACCGGGGAGCTGTTTTTT
CDR3aa: CATIDGLAPNTGELFF

j_gene: TRBJ1-5
v_gene: TRBV29-1
d_gene: -
abundance: few
CDR3nt: TGCAGCGTTGAACCTTTTGCGGGGCCGGCGAGGCAGCCCCAGCATTTT
CDR3aa: CSVEPFAGPARQPQHF

j_gene: TRBJ2-7
v_gene: TRBV5-1
d_gene: -
abundance: few
CDR3nt: TGCGCCAGCAGCTTGGAAACGAGAGCCGACTACGAGCAGTACTTC
CDR3aa: CASSLETRADYEQYF

j_gene: TRBJ2-5
v_gene: TRBV20-1
d_gene: TRBD2
abundance: -
CDR3nt: TGCAGTGCTAGGCGGGCTAGCGGGAGGGCCAGAGAGACCCAGTACTTC
CDR3aa: CSARRASGRARETQYF

j_gene: TRBJ2-2
v_gene: TRBV7-9
d_gene: TRBD2
abundance: -
CDR3nt: TGTGCCAGCAGCACGGGACTAGGCCTCGGGGAGCTGTTTTTT
CDR3aa: CASSTGLGLGELFF